Listed below are T cell receptor beta chains from one sample, sequenced in a study of cytomegalovirus exposure and HLA in healthy donors. Sequencing was performed with immunoSEQ multiplex PCR; in TCRdb, only in-frame clones are kept and a portion is missing. The data show about 160,000 clones, 80% seen once. The sample comprised PBMCs. Receptors were obtained from a man younger than 45 in good health and CMV-seronegative. The conserved cysteine and the conserved F or W are not part of the CDR3 here.

v_call,j_call,cdr3_aa
TRBV9,TRBJ2-7,ASSYHPGQGYEQY
TRBV10-3,TRBJ1-1,AISWGSEGTEAF
TRBV28,TRBJ2-7,ASSPSGTYEQY
TRBV18,TRBJ2-1,ASSLSGAYNEQF
TRBV6-5,TRBJ1-1,ASSYRGRGTEAF
TRBV13,TRBJ2-3,ASSFTGLAVSTDTQY
TRBV9,TRBJ2-1,ASSVPQRAAYNEQF
TRBV5-1,-,ASSLSGQGAYEQY
TRBV5-1,TRBJ2-6,ASSLSVAGISGANVLT
TRBV6-5,TRBJ1-2,ASSYSAASYYGYT
TRBV9,TRBJ2-1,ASSDTPELAGDHNEQF
TRBV11-2,TRBJ2-1,ASSPFPSGGYNEQF
TRBV4-1,TRBJ2-5,ASSQDFEETQY
TRBV4-2,TRBJ2-2,ATTDRDWNTGELF
TRBV7-9,TRBJ1-1,SSSLPVGDTEAF
TRBV30,TRBJ1-5,AWSQGRDFLYSNQPQH
TRBV6-5,TRBJ1-4,ASGRTGGSYEKLF
TRBV28,TRBJ2-7,ASSLQGGRPYEQY
TRBV5-1,TRBJ2-2,ASRERPAGPTGELF